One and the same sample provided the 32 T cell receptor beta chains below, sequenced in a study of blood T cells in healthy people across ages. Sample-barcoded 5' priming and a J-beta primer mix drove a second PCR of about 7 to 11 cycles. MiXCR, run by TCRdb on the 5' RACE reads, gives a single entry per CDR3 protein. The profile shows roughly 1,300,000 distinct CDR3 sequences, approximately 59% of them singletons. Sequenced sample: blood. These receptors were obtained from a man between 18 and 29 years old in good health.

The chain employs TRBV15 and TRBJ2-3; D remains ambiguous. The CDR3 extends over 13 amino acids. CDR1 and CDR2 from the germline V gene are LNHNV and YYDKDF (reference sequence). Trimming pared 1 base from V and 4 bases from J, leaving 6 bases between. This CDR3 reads CATSRANPDTQYF. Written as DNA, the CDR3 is TGTGCCACCAGCAGAGCAAATCCAGATACGCAGTATTTT.

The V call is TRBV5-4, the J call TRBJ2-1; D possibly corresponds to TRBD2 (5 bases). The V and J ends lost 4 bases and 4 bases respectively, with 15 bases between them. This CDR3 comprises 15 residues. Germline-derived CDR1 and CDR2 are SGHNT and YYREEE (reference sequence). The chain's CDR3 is CASSRPQTKYNEQFF. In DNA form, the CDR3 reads TGTGCCAGCAGCCGACCTCAGACTAAATACAATGAGCAGTTCTTC.

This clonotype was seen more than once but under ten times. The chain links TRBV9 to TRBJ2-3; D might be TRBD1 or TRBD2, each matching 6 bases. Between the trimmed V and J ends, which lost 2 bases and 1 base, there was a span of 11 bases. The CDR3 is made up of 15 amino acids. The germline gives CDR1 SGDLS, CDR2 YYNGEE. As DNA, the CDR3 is TGTGCCAGCAGCGTGGAGGGGGTTGGCACAGATACGCAGTATTTT. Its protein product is CASSVEGVGTDTQYF.

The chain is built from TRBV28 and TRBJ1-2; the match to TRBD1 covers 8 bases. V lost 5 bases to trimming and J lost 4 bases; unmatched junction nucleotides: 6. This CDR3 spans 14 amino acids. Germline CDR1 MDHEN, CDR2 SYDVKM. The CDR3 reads CASSPRTGSYGYTF. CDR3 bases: TGTGCCAGCAGTCCTCGGACAGGGTCCTATGGCTACACCTTC.

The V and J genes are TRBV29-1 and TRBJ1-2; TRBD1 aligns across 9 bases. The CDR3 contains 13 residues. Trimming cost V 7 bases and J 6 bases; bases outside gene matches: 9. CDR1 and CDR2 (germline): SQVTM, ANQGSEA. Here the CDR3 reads CSGEKGQGNGYTF. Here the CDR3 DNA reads TGCAGCGGTGAGAAAGGACAGGGGAATGGCTACACCTTC.

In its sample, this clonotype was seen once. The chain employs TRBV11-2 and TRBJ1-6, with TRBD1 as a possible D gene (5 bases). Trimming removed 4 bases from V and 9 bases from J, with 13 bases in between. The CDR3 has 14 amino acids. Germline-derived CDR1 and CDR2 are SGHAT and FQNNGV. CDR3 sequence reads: CASSSGKLPSPLHF. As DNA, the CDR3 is TGTGCCAGCAGCTCAGGGAAGTTGCCTTCACCCCTCCACTTT.

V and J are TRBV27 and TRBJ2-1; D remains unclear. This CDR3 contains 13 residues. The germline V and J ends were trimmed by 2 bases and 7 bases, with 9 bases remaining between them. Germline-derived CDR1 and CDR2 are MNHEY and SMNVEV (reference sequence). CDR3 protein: CASSLRLGNEQFF. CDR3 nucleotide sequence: TGTGCCAGCAGTTTAAGACTGGGGAATGAGCAGTTCTTC.

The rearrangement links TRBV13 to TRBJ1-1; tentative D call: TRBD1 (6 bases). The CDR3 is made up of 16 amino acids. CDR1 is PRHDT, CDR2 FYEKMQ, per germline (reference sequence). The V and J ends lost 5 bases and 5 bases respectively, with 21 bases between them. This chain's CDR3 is CASSPGSGDAWTEAFF. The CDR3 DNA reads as TGTGCCAGCAGCCCCGGCTCAGGGGATGCGTGGACTGAAGCTTTCTTT. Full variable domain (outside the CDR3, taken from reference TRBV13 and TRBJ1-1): AAGVIQSPRHLIKEKRETATLKCYPIPRHDTVYWYQQGPGQDPQFLISFYEKMQSDKGSIPDRFSAQQFSDYHSELNMSSLELGDSALYFCASSPGSGDAWTEAFFGQGTRLTVV.

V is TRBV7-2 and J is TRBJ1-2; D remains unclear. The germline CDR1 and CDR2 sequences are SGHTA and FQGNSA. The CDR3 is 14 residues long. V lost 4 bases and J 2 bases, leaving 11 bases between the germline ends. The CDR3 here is CASSSGGWNYGYTF. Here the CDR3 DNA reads TGTGCCAGCAGCTCCGGCGGGTGGAACTATGGCTACACCTTC.

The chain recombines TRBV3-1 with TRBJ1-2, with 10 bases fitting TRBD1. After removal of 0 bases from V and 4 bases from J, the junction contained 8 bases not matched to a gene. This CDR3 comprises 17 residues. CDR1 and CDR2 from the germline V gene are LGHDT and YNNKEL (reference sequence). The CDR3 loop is CASSQEVGTGVGYGYTF. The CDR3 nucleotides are TGTGCCAGCAGCCAAGAGGTCGGGACAGGGGTGGGCTATGGCTACACCTTC. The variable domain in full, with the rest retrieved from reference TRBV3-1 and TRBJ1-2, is DTAVSQTPKYLVTQMGNDKSIKCEQNLGHDTMYWYKQDSKKFLKIMFSYNNKELIINETVPNRFSPKSPDKAHLNLHINSLELGDSAVYFCASSQEVGTGVGYGYTFGSGTRLTVV.

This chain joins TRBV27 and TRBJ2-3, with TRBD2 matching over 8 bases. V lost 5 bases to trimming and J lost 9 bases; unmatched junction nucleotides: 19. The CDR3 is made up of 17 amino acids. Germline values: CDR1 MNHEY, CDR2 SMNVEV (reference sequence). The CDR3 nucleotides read TGTGCCAGCAGTCCCCTAAGCGGGGGCCGCCTGAATTACACGCAGTATTTT. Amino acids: CASSPLSGGRLNYTQYF.

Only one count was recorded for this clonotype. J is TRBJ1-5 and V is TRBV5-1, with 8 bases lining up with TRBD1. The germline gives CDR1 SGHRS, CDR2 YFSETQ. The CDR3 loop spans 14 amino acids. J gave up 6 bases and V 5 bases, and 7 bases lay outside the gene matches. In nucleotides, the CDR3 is TGCGCCAGCAGTAGGGCAGGGGGCGGTCAGCCCCAGCATTTT. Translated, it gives CASSRAGGGQPQHF.

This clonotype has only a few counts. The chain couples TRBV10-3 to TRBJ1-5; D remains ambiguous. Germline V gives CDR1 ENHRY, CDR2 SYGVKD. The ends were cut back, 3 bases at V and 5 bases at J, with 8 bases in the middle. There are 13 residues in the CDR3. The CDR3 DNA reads TGTGCCATCAGTGATGTGCAAGATCAGCCCCAGCATTTT. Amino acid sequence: CAISDVQDQPQHF.

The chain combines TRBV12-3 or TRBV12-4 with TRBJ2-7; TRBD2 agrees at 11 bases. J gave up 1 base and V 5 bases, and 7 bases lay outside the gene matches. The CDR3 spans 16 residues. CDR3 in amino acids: CASSGATSGISYEQYF. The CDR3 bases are TGTGCCAGCAGTGGAGCGACTAGCGGGATATCCTACGAGCAGTACTTC.

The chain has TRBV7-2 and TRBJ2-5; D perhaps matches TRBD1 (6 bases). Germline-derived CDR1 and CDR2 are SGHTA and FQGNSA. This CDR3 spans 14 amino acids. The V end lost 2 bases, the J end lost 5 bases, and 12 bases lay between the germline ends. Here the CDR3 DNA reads TGTGCCAGCAGCTTAAACGGAGACAGGGAGACCCAGTACTTC. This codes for CASSLNGDRETQYF.

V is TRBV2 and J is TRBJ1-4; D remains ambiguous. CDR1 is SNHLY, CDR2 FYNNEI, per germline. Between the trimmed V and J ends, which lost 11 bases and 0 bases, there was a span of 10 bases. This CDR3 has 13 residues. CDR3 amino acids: CAGQRATNEKLFF. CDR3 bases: TGTGCCGGCCAACGGGCAACTAATGAAAAACTGTTTTTT.

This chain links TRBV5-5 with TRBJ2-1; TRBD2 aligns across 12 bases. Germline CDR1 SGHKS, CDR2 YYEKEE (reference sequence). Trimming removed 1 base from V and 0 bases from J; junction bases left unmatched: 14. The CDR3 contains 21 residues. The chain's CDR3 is CASSLIQTSGRGRSSYNEQFF. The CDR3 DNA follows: TGTGCCAGCAGCTTGATCCAGACTAGCGGGAGAGGCCGGAGCTCCTACAATGAGCAGTTCTTC.

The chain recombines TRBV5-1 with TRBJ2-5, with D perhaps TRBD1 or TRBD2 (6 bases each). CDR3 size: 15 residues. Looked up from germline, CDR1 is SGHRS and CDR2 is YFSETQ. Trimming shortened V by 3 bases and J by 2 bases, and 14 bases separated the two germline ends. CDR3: CASSSRGTSQETQYF. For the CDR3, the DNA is TGCGCCAGCAGCTCACGGGGGACATCTCAAGAGACCCAGTACTTC. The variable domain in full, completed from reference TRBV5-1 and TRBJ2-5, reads KAGVTQTPRYLIKTRGQQVTLSCSPISGHRSVSWYQQTPGQGLQFLFEYFSETQRNKGNFPGRFSGRQFSNSRSEMNVSTLELGDSALYLCASSSRGTSQETQYFGPGTRLLVL.

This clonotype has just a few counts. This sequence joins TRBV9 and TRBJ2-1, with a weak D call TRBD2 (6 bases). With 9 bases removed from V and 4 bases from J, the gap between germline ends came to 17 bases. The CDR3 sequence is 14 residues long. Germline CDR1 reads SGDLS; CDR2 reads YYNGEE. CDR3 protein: CATTGTDYYNEQFF. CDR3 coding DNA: TGTGCCACAACCGGGACGGACTATTACAATGAGCAGTTCTTC.

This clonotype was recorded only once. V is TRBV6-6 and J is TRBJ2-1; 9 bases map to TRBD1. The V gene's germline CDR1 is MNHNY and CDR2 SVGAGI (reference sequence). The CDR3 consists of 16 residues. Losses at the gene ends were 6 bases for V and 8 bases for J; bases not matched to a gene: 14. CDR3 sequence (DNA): TGTGCCAGCAGCCACCCGGGGACAGGGTTAGTTGATGAGCAGTTCTTC. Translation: CASSHPGTGLVDEQFF.

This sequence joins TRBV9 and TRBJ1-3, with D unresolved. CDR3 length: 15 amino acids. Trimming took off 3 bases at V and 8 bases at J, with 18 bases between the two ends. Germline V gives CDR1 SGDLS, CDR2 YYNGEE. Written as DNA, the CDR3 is TGTGCCAGCAGCGCCGCCCCCATGGAGGGCCACACCATATATTTT. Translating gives CASSAAPMEGHTIYF.

The CDR3 reads CASSVILGGLSTDTQYF. DNA of the CDR3: TGTGCCAGCAGTGTGATTTTGGGGGGCCTAAGCACAGATACGCAGTATTTT. This chain joins TRBV2 and TRBJ2-3; tentatively, D is TRBD1 or TRBD2 (6 bases each). The germline gives CDR1 SNHLY, CDR2 FYNNEI. V lost 4 bases and J 0 bases, leaving 17 bases between the germline ends. The CDR3 runs 17 residues.

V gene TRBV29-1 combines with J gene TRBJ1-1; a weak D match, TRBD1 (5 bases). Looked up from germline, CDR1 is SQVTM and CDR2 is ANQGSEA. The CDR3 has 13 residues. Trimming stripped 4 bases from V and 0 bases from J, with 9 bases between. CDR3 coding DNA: TGCAGCGTTGGATTCAGGGTGAACACTGAAGCTTTCTTT. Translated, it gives CSVGFRVNTEAFF.

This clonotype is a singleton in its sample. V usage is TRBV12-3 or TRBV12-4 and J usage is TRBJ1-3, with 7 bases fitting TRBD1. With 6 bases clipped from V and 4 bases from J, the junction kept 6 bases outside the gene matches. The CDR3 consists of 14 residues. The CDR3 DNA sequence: TGTGCCAGCAGAGTGACAGGGTCGGGAAACACCATATATTTT. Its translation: CASRVTGSGNTIYF.

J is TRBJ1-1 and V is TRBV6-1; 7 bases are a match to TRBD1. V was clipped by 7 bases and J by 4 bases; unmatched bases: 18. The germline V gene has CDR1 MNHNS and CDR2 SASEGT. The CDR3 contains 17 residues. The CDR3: CASTSFGTEGRGTEAFF. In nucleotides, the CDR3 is TGTGCCAGCACCTCCTTCGGGACAGAAGGCCGGGGCACTGAAGCTTTCTTT.

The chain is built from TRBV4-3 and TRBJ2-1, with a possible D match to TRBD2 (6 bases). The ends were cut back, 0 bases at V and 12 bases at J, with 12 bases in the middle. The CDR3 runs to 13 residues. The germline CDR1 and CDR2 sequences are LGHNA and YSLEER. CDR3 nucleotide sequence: TGCGCCAGCAGCCAAGATCCGCGGGGCGGGCAGTTCTTC. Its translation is CASSQDPRGGQFF.

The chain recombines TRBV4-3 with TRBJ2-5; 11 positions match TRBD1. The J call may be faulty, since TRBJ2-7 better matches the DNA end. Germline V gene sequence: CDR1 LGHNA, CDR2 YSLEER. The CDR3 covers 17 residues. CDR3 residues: CASSQGLAGTGGYEQYF. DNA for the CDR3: TGCGCCAGCAGCCAAGGCTTGGCCGGGACAGGGGGCTACGAGCAGTACTTC.

The CDR3 DNA reads TGCAGCGTTGCAGGGGCGGAGGTTGAAGCTTTCTTT. Translated: CSVAGAEVEAFF. The V gene is TRBV29-1, the J gene TRBJ1-1; D is perhaps TRBD1 (6 bases). CDR1 and CDR2 (germline): SQVTM, ANQGSEA. V was clipped by 4 bases and J by 7 bases, with 13 bases between them. CDR3 length: 12 amino acids.

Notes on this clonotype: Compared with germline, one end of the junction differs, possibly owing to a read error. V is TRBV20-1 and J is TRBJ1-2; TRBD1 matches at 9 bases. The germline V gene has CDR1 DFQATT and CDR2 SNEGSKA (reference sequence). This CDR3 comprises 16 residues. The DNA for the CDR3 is TGCAGTGATAGAGAGGGGAAACAGGGGGCTCTTTATGGCTACACCTTC. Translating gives CSDREGKQGALYGYTF.

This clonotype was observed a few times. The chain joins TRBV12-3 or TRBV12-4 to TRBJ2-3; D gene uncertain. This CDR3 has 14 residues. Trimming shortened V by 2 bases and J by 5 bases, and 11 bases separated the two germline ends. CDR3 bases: TGTGCCAGCAGTTTACAGGCGGATCGAGATACGCAGTATTTT. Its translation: CASSLQADRDTQYF.

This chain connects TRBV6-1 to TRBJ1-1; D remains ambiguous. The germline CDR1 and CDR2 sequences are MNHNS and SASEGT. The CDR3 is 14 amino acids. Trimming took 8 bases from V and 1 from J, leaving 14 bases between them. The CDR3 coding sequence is TGTGCCAGCCCTCCCGGACGGGAGAACACTGAAGCTTTCTTT. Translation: CASPPGRENTEAFF.

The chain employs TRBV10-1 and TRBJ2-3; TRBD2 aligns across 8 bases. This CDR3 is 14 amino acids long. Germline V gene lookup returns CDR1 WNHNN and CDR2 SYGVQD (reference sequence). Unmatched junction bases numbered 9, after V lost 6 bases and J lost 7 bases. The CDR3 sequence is CASSSGTSRHTQYF. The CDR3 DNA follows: TGCGCCAGCAGCTCGGGGACTAGTAGGCATACGCAGTATTTT.